A single sample is the source of the 10 T cell receptor beta chains below, sequenced in a study of blood T cell repertoires in COVID-19. TCRdb keeps only in-frame clones here, not all; method: immunoSEQ multiplex PCR. The sample includes fewer than 180,000 clones, approximately 83% seen only once; the top ten take about 3.5%. What was sequenced was peripheral blood. The receptors stem from a man in his sixties or seventies with acute or convalescent COVID-19.

This clone has only one observation. The CDR3 DNA reads TGCAGCGGCCGACAGGGCAATGAGCAGTTCTTC. Protein: CSGRQGNEQFF. The chain couples TRBV29-1 to TRBJ2-1; TRBD1 matches 7 bases. This CDR3 spans 11 amino acids. Germline V gives CDR1 SQVTM, CDR2 ANQGSEA. Trimming at V came to 7 bases and at J to 6 bases, leaving 3 bases not matched to a gene.

The gene calls are TRBV6-2 or TRBV6-3 and TRBJ2-3, with 9 bases aligning to TRBD1. V dropped 5 bases and J dropped 1; count of bases not matched to a gene: 19. The CDR3 sequence is 20 residues long. Germline V lookup: CDR1 MNHEY, CDR2 SVGEGT. The CDR3 nucleotides are TGTGCCAGCAGTCCGATCCCGGGACAGGGTACGGACTGGGGCACAGATACGCAGTATTTT. Translating it yields CASSPIPGQGTDWGTDTQYF.

The chain is built from TRBV28 and TRBJ1-6; 7 positions match TRBD1. The CDR3 has 16 amino acids. The germline V gene encodes CDR1 MDHEN and CDR2 SYDVKM. J lost 10 bases, V lost 3 bases, and 12 bases had no gene match. The CDR3 region has the DNA TGTGCCAGCAGTTTTAACCCGGACAGGAAGGAGTCACCCCTCCACTTT. It is translated as CASSFNPDRKESPLHF. The variable domain in full, with the rest retrieved from reference TRBV28 and TRBJ1-6, is DVKVTQSSRYLVKRTGEKVFLECVQDMDHENMFWYRQDPGLGLRLIYFSYDVKMKEKGDIPEGYSVSREKKERFSLILESASTNQTSMYLCASSFNPDRKESPLHFGNGTRLTVT.

The genes are TRBV15 and TRBJ2-5, with D possibly being TRBD2 (7 bases). Germline V gene sequence: CDR1 LNHNV, CDR2 YYDKDF (reference sequence). V gave up 0 bases and J gave up 4 bases, with 12 bases separating them. This CDR3 has 15 residues. The CDR3 reads CATSRDGGGGETQYF. Here the CDR3 DNA reads TGTGCCACCAGCAGAGATGGGGGCGGGGGAGAGACCCAGTACTTC.

This clone was counted a few times. The chain joins TRBV6-2 or TRBV6-3 to TRBJ1-5, with a weak D call TRBD1 (5 bases). The V and J ends lost 4 bases and 5 bases respectively, with 12 bases between them. Germline lookup yields CDR1 MNHEY and CDR2 SVGEGT. This CDR3 is 14 amino acids long. DNA for the CDR3: TGTGCCAGCAGTTTACCAGGGAAAGATCAGCCCCAGCATTTT. The encoded protein is CASSLPGKDQPQHF.

This chain uses TRBV6-2 or TRBV6-3 with TRBJ2-2; D perhaps matches TRBD2 (6 bases). Trimming stripped 0 bases from V and 1 base from J, with 15 bases between. Germline CDR1 MNHEY, CDR2 SVGEGT. The CDR3 length is 18 residues. CDR3 protein: CASSYSRARGRNTGELFF. The CDR3, as DNA: TGTGCCAGCAGTTACTCGAGGGCGCGGGGAAGGAACACCGGGGAGCTGTTTTTT.

The chain uses TRBV6-2 or TRBV6-3 and TRBJ2-2; 8 bases match TRBD2. Germline CDR1 and CDR2: MNHEY and SVGEGT. The CDR3 contains 14 residues. J lost 6 bases, V lost 4 bases, and 4 bases had no gene match. The CDR3 here is CASSFGLAAGELFF. CDR3 nucleotide sequence: TGTGCCAGCAGTTTCGGACTAGCCGCCGGGGAGCTGTTTTTT.

V and J are TRBV28 and TRBJ1-5; a weak D match, TRBD1 (5 bases). The CDR3 is made up of 15 amino acids. Germline values: CDR1 MDHEN, CDR2 SYDVKM. V lost 3 bases and J 1 base, leaving 10 bases between the germline ends. This chain's CDR3 is CASSFGRGSNQPQHF. The CDR3 bases are TGTGCCAGCAGTTTCGGGCGGGGCAGCAATCAGCCCCAGCATTTT.

This chain links TRBV7-6 with TRBJ2-1, with 11 bases aligning to TRBD2. The CDR3 runs to 16 residues. V lost 3 bases to trimming and J lost 4 bases; unmatched junction nucleotides: 5. Germline V gene lookup returns CDR1 SGHVS and CDR2 FNYEAQ. CDR3: CASSLTSGNVYNEQFF. CDR3 DNA: TGTGCCAGCAGCTTGACTAGCGGGAACGTTTACAATGAGCAGTTCTTC.

This rearrangement joins TRBV4-2 to TRBJ2-3, with 14 bases that match TRBD2. This CDR3 region has 21 residues. V lost 4 bases to trimming and J lost 3 bases; unmatched junction nucleotides: 18. The germline V gene encodes CDR1 LGHNA and CDR2 YNFKEQ. In DNA form, the CDR3 reads TGTGCCAGCAGCCCCCCCTTAATTCTGACTAGCGGGAGGGCCCAGACAGATACGCAGTATTTT. As protein: CASSPPLILTSGRAQTDTQYF.